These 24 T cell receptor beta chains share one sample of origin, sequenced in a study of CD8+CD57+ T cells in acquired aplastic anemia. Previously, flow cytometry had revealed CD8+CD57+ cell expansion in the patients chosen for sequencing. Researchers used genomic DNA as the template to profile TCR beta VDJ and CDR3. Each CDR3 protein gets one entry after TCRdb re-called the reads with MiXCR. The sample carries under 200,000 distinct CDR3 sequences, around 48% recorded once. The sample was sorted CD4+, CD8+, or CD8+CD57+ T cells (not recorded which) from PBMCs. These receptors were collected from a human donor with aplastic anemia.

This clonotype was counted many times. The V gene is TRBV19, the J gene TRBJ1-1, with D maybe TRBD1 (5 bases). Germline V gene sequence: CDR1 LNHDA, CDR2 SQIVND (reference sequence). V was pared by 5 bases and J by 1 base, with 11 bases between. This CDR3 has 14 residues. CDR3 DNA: TGTGCCAGTAGTGTGGACACGGCGAACACTGAAGCTTTCTTT. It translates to CASSVDTANTEAFF.

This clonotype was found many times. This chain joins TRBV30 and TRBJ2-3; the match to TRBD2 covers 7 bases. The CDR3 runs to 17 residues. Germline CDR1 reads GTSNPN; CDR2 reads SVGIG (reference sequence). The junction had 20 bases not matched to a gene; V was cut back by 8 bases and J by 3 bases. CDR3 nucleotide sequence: TGTGCCGGAGATGGGGCGGGAGAAGTTCTATGGACAGATACGCAGTATTTT. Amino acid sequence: CAGDGAGEVLWTDTQYF.

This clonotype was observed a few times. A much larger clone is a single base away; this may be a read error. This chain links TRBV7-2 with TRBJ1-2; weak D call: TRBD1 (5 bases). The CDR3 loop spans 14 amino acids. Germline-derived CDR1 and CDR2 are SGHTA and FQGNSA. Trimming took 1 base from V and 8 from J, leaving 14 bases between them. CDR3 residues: CASSLGQLFRGYTF. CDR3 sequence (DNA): TGTGCCAGCAGCTTAGGACAGCTCTTTCGGGGCTACACCTTC.

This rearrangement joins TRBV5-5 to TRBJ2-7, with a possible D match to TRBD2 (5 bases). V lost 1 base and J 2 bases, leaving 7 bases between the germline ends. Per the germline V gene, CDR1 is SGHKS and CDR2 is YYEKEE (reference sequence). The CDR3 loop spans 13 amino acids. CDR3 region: CASSLIGAYEQYF. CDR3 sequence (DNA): TGTGCCAGCAGCTTGATCGGGGCCTACGAGCAGTACTTC.

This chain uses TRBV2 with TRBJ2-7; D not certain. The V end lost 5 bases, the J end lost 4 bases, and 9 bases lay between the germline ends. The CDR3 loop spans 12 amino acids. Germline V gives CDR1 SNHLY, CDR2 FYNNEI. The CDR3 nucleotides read TGTGCCAGCAGTCCAACAACGTACGAGCAGTACTTC. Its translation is CASSPTTYEQYF. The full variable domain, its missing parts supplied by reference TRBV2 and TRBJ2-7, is EPEVTQTPSHQVTQMGQEVILRCVPISNHLYFYWYRQILGQKVEFLVSFYNNEISEKSEIFDDQFSVERPDGSNFTLKIRSTKLEDSAMYFCASSPTTYEQYFGPGTRLTVT.

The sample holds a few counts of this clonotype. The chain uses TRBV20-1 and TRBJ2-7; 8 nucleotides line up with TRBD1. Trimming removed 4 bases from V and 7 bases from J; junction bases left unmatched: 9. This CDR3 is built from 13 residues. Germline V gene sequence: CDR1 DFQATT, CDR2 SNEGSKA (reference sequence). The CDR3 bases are TGCAGTGCTAAGTGGACAGGGTTGAATGAGCAGTACTTC. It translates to CSAKWTGLNEQYF.

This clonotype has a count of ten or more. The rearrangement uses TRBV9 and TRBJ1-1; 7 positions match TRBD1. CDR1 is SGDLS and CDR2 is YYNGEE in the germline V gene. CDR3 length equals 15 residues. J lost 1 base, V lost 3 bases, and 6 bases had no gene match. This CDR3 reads CASSASGQWNTEAFF. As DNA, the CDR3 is TGTGCCAGCAGCGCCTCGGGACAGTGGAACACTGAAGCTTTCTTT.

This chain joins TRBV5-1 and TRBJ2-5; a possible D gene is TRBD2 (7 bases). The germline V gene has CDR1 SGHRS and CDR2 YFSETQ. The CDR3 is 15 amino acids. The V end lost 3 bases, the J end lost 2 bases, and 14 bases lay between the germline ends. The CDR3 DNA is TGCGCCAGCAGCTCGAGGGCGGGGGCACAAGAGACCCAGTACTTC. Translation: CASSSRAGAQETQYF. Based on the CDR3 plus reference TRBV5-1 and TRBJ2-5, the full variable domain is KAGVTQTPRYLIKTRGQQVTLSCSPISGHRSVSWYQQTPGQGLQFLFEYFSETQRNKGNFPGRFSGRQFSNSRSEMNVSTLELGDSALYLCASSSRAGAQETQYFGPGTRLLVL.

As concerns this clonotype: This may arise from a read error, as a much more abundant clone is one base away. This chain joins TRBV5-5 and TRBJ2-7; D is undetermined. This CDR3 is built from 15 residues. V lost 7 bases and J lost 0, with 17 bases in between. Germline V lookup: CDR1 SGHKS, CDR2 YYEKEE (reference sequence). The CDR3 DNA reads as TGTGCCAGCCGCCCCGGGCCCCTGAGCTCCTACGAGCAGTACTTC. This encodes CASRPGPLSSYEQYF.

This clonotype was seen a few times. DNA of the CDR3: TGTGCCAGCAGCTTATTCCAGGGGCTGGAGCAGTACTTC. It translates to CASSLFQGLEQYF. The rearrangement joins TRBV7-6 to TRBJ2-7, with D tentatively TRBD1 (6 bases). Trimming left V 2 bases short and J 7 bases short, with 12 bases between. The CDR3 length is 13 residues. Germline CDR1 SGHVS, CDR2 FNYEAQ. Based on the CDR3 plus reference TRBV7-6 and TRBJ2-7, the full variable domain is GAGVSQSPRYKVTKRGQDVALRCDPISGHVSLYWYRQALGQGPEFLTYFNYEAQQDKSGLPNDRFSAERPEGSISTLTIQRTEQRDSAMYRCASSLFQGLEQYFGPGTRLTVT.

Here the CDR3 reads CASSPGGGASYNEQFF. CDR3 coding DNA: TGTGCCAGCTCACCCGGAGGGGGGGCCTCCTACAATGAGCAGTTCTTC. This chain links TRBV18 with TRBJ2-1; D is possibly TRBD2 (7 bases). The CDR3 is 16 residues long. In germline, CDR1 is KGHSH, CDR2 LQKENI. The germline V and J ends were trimmed by 3 bases and 0 bases, with 12 bases remaining between them.

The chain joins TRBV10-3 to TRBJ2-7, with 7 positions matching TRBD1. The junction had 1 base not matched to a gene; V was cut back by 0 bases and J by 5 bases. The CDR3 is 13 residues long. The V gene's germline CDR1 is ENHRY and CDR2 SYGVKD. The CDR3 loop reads CAISESGTDEQYF. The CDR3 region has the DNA TGTGCCATCAGTGAGTCAGGGACAGACGAGCAGTACTTC.

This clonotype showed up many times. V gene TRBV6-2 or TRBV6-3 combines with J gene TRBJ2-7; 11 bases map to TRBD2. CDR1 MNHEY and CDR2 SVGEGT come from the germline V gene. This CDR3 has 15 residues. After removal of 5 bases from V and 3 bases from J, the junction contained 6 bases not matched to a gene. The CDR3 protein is CASSPPLAGDYEQYF. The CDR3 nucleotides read TGTGCCAGCAGTCCACCACTAGCGGGGGACTACGAGCAGTACTTC.

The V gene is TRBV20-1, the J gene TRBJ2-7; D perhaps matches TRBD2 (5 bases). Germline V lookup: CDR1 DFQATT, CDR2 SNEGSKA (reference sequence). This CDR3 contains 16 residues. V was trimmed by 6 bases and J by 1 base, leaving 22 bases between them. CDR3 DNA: TGCAGTGCCAGCAACCCTGAGGGTGATCGGTCCTACGAGCAGTACTTC. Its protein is CSASNPEGDRSYEQYF.

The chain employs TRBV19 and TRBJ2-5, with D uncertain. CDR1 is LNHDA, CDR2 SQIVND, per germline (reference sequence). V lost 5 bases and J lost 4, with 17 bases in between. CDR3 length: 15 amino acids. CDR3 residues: CASSYASGIAETQYF. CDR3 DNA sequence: TGTGCCAGTAGTTATGCCTCGGGTATCGCAGAGACCCAGTACTTC.

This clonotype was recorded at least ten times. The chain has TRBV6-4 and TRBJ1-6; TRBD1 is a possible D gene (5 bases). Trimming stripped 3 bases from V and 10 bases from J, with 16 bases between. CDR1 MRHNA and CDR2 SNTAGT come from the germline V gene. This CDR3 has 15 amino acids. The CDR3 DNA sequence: TGTGCCAGCAGTGAGTCCGGGGGAGGAAAATCACCCCTCCACTTT. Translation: CASSESGGGKSPLHF.

As DNA, the CDR3 is TGCGCCAGCAGCTTGGAAGGGCCAGGGAGGGAGCAGTACTTC. Translated: CASSLEGPGREQYF. The chain is built from TRBV5-1 and TRBJ2-7; D is perhaps TRBD2 (6 bases). The CDR3 covers 14 residues. Deletions cut 0 bases from V and 7 bases from J, with 14 bases between. Looked up from germline, CDR1 is SGHRS and CDR2 is YFSETQ.

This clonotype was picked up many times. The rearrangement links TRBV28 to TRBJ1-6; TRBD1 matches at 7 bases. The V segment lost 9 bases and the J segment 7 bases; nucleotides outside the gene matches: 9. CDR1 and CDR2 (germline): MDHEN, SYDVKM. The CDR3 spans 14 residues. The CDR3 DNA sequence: TGTGCCAGGACGGAAGGGGGCTTCAATTCACCCCTCCACTTT. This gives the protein CARTEGGFNSPLHF.

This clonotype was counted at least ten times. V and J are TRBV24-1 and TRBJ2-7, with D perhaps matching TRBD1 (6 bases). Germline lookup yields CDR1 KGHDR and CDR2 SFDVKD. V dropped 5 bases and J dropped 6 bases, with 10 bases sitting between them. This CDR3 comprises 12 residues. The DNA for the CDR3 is TGTGCCACCAGTGTACAGGGTTGCGAGCAGTACTTC. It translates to CATSVQGCEQYF.

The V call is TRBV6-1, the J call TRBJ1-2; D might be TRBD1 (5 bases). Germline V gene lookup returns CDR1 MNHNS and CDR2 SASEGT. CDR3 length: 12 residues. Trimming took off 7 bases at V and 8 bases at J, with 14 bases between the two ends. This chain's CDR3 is CASNRGGDGYTF. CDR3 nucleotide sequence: TGTGCCAGCAATCGGGGAGGGGACGGCTACACCTTC.

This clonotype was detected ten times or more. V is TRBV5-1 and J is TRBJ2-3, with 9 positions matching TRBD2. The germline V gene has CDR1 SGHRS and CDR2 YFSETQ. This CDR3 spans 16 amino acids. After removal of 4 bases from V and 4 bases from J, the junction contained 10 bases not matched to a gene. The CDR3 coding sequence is TGCGCCAGCAGCCCTGGGACTAGCATCCAGGCAGATACGCAGTATTTT. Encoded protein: CASSPGTSIQADTQYF.

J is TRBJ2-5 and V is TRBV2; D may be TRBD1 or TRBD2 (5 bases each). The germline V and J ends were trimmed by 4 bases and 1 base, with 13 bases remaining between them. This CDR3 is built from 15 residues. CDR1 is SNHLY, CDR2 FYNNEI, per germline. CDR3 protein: CASSGERGIQETQYF. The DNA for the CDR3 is TGTGCCAGCAGTGGCGAGAGGGGAATCCAAGAGACCCAGTACTTC.

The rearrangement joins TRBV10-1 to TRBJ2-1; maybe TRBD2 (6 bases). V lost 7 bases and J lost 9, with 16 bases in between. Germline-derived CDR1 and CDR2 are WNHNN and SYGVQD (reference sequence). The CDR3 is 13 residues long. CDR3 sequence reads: CASTTQWGGEQFF. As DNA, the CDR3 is TGCGCCAGCACCACCCAGTGGGGAGGTGAGCAGTTCTTC.

The CDR3: CSVAGTYGYTF. CDR3 in DNA: TGCAGCGTGGCCGGGACCTATGGCTACACCTTC. V is TRBV29-1 and J is TRBJ1-2; D might be TRBD1 (5 bases). Germline V gene lookup returns CDR1 SQVTM and CDR2 ANQGSEA. The ends were cut back, 6 bases at V and 4 bases at J, with 9 bases in the middle. The CDR3 runs 11 residues.